The present TCR beta chain was sequenced within a study of early T cells in non-severe SARS-CoV-2 infection. For the study at large: Chains were unpaired, as sequencing was done on bulk RNA from unsorted whole blood.

General study results and limits: Matches to VDJdb favored anti-spike CD8 responses and missed private and CD4 specificities.

The TCR library protocol attached unique molecular identifiers to the individual cDNA molecules. TCRdb re-derived calls from the 5' RACE reads in MiXCR, one entry per CDR3 protein. The sample has approximately 30,000 distinct CDR3 sequences; about 4.6% are singletons. Points on this clonotype: Its specificity is not known.

The source is an adult who was a healthcare worker with PCR-confirmed SARS-CoV-2 infection or an uninfected control (not recorded which). The source material was whole blood.

Here the CDR3 DNA reads TGTGCCAGCAGTCGGGACAGGGGGCGAGGAAGTGAGCAGTTCTTC. Translation gives CASSRDRGRGSEQFF. J is TRBJ2-1 and V is TRBV2; TRBD1 matches 12 bases. V dropped 5 bases and J dropped 9; count of bases not matched to a gene: 8. The CDR3 extends over 15 amino acids. Germline V CDR1 and CDR2: SNHLY, FYNNEI.